These 7 T cell receptor beta chains were sequenced from one sample in a study of a mutant IDH1 vaccine in newly diagnosed glioma. Only in-frame clones appear in the TCRdb table, and some are missing; sequencing was by immunoSEQ multiplex PCR. The table includes about 82,000 clones, 70% to 90% detected once. For these TCRs, the target antigens are not known. Time point in this sample: week 23, last vaccination. All doses held 300 ug of mutant IDH1 20-mer peptide, with topical imiquimod. Material: PBMCs, obtained from a glioma patient whose treatment included an IDH1 peptide vaccine. These TCRs come from a man in his thirties or forties with glioma. Some clones in this sample may be carry-over from other donors' samples.

This chain links TRBV7-2 with TRBJ1-2, with 7 bases fitting TRBD1. The V segment lost 1 base and the J segment 4 bases; nucleotides outside the gene matches: 3. CDR3 size: 14 residues. Per germline, CDR1 SGHTA and CDR2 FQGNSA. DNA for the CDR3: TGTGCCAGCAGCTTAGGGCCAGGGGGCTATGGCTACACCTTC. Encoded protein: CASSLGPGGYGYTF.

The chain combines TRBV9 with TRBJ2-1; possibly TRBD2 for D (6 bases). Germline CDR1 reads SGDLS; CDR2 reads YYNGEE. Trimming shortened V by 5 bases and J by 5 bases, and 20 bases separated the two germline ends. The length of the CDR3 is 16 residues. The CDR3 bases are TGTGCCAGCAGTAAAACTAGCCGTATGACCGACAATGAGCAGTTCTTC. Its translation is CASSKTSRMTDNEQFF.

This sequence joins TRBV30 and TRBJ1-2; D unclear. V dropped 2 bases and J dropped 8 bases, with 15 bases sitting between them. The CDR3 extends over 13 amino acids. The germline CDR1 and CDR2 sequences are GTSNPN and SVGIG (reference sequence). CDR3 protein: CAWSLNPMGGYTF. CDR3 coding DNA: TGTGCCTGGAGTCTCAACCCCATGGGGGGCTACACCTTC.

This rearrangement joins TRBV14 to TRBJ2-7; D is uncertain. The germline V and J ends were trimmed by 4 bases and 7 bases, with 8 bases remaining between them. The germline V gene encodes CDR1 SGHDN and CDR2 FVKESK. The CDR3 has 11 residues. CDR3 in amino acids: CASSRLNEQYF. The CDR3 DNA reads TGTGCCAGCAGCCGCCTGAATGAGCAGTACTTC.

The gene calls are TRBV7-2 and TRBJ1-2; 7 nucleotides line up with TRBD1. V was pared by 4 bases and J by 6 bases, with 8 bases of the junction left unmatched. This CDR3 has 14 amino acids. Germline values: CDR1 SGHTA, CDR2 FQGNSA. In DNA, the CDR3 is TGTGCCAGCAGCTCCCTTAGGACAGGCCATGGCTACACCTTC. Its protein product is CASSSLRTGHGYTF.

This clone was detected once. This chain connects TRBV19 to TRBJ2-1; 8 nucleotides agree with TRBD2. Unmatched junction bases numbered 18, after V lost 5 bases and J lost 9 bases. CDR3 size: 17 residues. From germline, CDR1 is LNHDA and CDR2 SQIVND (reference sequence). The CDR3, as DNA: TGTGCCAGTAGTGCCCCGTGGGGGAGCGGGAGAATGCGTGAGCAGTTCTTC. It yields the protein CASSAPWGSGRMREQFF.

A note on this clone: The junction differs from germline at one of its ends, possibly a read error. The chain has TRBV10-2 and TRBJ1-2; D unclear. This CDR3 contains 13 residues. Germline assignment: CDR1 WSHSY and CDR2 SAAADI. The CDR3 protein is CASSQAENYVYTF. CDR3 sequence (DNA): TGCGCCAGCAGTCAGGCGGAGAACTATGTCTACACCTTC.